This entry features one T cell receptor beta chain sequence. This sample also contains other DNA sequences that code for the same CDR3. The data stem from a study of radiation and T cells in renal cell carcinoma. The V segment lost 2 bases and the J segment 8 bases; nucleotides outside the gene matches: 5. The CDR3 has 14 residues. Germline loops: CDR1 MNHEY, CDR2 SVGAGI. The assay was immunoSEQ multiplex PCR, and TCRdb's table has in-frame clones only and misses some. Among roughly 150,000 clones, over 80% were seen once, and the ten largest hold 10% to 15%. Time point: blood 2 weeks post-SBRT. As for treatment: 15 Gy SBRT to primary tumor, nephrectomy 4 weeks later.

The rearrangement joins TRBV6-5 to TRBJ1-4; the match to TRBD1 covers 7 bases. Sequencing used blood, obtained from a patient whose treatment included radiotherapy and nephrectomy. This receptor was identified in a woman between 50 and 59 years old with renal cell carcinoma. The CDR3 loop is CASSYDRVDEKLFF. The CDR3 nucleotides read TGTGCCAGCAGTTACGACAGGGTGGACGAAAAACTGTTTTTT.